These 29 T cell receptor beta chains share one sample of origin, sequenced in a study of technical replicates of blood from a few donors. Data came from immunoSEQ multiplex PCR; TCRdb stores just in-frame clones and leaves some out. The data contain 72,000 or so clones, 90% to 95% of them singletons. Input material: T cells isolated from PBMCs. Receptor source: a human donor in good health.

This chain uses TRBV9 with TRBJ2-5, with 7 bases identical to TRBD1. Germline CDR1 reads SGDLS; CDR2 reads YYNGEE. V lost 5 bases and J lost 5; bases outside the gene matches: 9. The CDR3 loop spans 14 amino acids. The CDR3 here is CASSTTGAAETQYF. The CDR3 nucleotides read TGTGCCAGCAGTACTACAGGGGCCGCTGAGACCCAGTACTTC.

V and J are TRBV6-1 and TRBJ2-1, with 10 bases that match TRBD2. Germline assignment: CDR1 MNHNS and CDR2 SASEGT. The CDR3 is made up of 16 amino acids. The junction had 9 bases not matched to a gene; V was cut back by 4 bases and J by 6 bases. CDR3 sequence (DNA): TGTGCCAGCAGTGTACAAGCGGGAGGGCCTGTCAATGAGCAGTTCTTC. Amino acid sequence: CASSVQAGGPVNEQFF.

This chain uses TRBV19 with TRBJ1-2, with TRBD1 matching over 10 bases. Germline-derived CDR1 and CDR2 are LNHDA and SQIVND (reference sequence). V was clipped by 5 bases and J by 6 bases; unmatched bases: 6. CDR3 length equals 14 residues. CDR3 region: CASSPGQGIDGYTF. CDR3 DNA sequence: TGTGCCAGTAGTCCGGGACAGGGGATTGATGGCTACACCTTC.

J is TRBJ2-5 and V is TRBV2, with 9 positions matching TRBD1. The CDR3 runs to 11 residues. J gave up 10 bases and V 9 bases, and 6 bases lay outside the gene matches. Germline V lookup: CDR1 SNHLY, CDR2 FYNNEI. CDR3 in amino acids: CASTGTGSQYF. CDR3 coding DNA: TGTGCCAGTACCGGGACAGGGAGCCAGTACTTC.

This chain uses TRBV7-2 with TRBJ1-2; D is unclear. Trimming removed 1 base from V and 5 bases from J, with 11 bases in between. Germline-derived CDR1 and CDR2 are SGHTA and FQGNSA. The CDR3 has 14 amino acids. The CDR3 spells CASSLVGGPYGYTF. The CDR3 nucleotides read TGTGCCAGCAGCTTAGTAGGAGGTCCATATGGCTACACCTTC.

The J gene is TRBJ2-6, the V gene TRBV29-1; tentative D call: TRBD2 (5 bases). Germline CDR1 and CDR2: SQVTM and ANQGSEA. V gave up 4 bases and J gave up 2 bases, with 6 bases separating them. The CDR3 runs 13 residues. CDR3 protein: CSVVRAGANVLTF. The CDR3 DNA follows: TGCAGCGTTGTGAGGGCTGGGGCCAACGTCCTGACTTTC.

The chain has TRBV9 and TRBJ1-1; D may be TRBD1 (5 bases). The CDR3 sequence is 16 residues long. Trimming took 0 bases from V and 0 from J, leaving 12 bases between them. The germline V gene encodes CDR1 SGDLS and CDR2 YYNGEE. DNA for the CDR3: TGTGCCAGCAGCGTAGCTTTCGGAGGGGTGAACACTGAAGCTTTCTTT. Protein: CASSVAFGGVNTEAFF.

This chain uses TRBV10-1 with TRBJ2-3; 7 nucleotides line up with TRBD1. Germline CDR1 reads WNHNN; CDR2 reads SYGVQD (reference sequence). The CDR3 has 14 amino acids. Trimming cost V 6 bases and J 4 bases; bases outside gene matches: 7. The DNA for the CDR3 is TGCGCCAGCAGCAAAGGGGGCAGGGCAGATACGCAGTATTTT. Translating it yields CASSKGGRADTQYF.

J is TRBJ1-2 and V is TRBV4-1; D possibly corresponds to TRBD1 (5 bases). Trimming shortened V by 1 base and J by 0 bases, and 6 bases separated the two germline ends. CDR1 and CDR2 from the germline V gene are MGHRA and YSYEKL. The CDR3 has 14 amino acids. The CDR3 region has the DNA TGCGCCAGCAGCCAAGCGACAGCTAACTATGGCTACACCTTC. This translates into CASSQATANYGYTF.

Regarding this clone: A junction end diverges from the germline sequence, so it may reflect a read error. The chain recombines TRBV28 with TRBJ2-1; no clear D gene. The length of the CDR3 is 11 residues. Per the germline V gene, CDR1 is MDHEN and CDR2 is SYDVKM. The CDR3: CASGFESEQFF. CDR3 in DNA: TGTGCCAGCGGTTTTGAGAGTGAGCAGTTCTTC.

The rearrangement links TRBV7-2 to TRBJ2-1; 8 nucleotides agree with TRBD2. This CDR3 has 18 residues. V lost 4 bases, J lost 9 bases, and 20 bases stayed unmatched. Germline V gene lookup returns CDR1 SGHTA and CDR2 FQGNSA. CDR3 nucleotide sequence: TGTGCCAGCAGCTCCGCCCCGGGAGGGCCTCAGTTTTCTTTTGAGCAGTTCTTC. It is translated as CASSSAPGGPQFSFEQFF. The full variable domain, with the rest looked up from reference TRBV7-2 and TRBJ2-1, is GAGVSQSPSNKVTEKGKDVELRCDPISGHTALYWYRQSLGQGLEFLIYFQGNSAPDKSGLPSDRFSAERTGGSVSTLTIQRTQQEDSAVYLCASSSAPGGPQFSFEQFFGPGTRLTVL.

This chain connects TRBV11-2 to TRBJ2-7, with D hard to call. The CDR3 runs 16 residues. The V gene lost 0 bases and the J gene lost 1 base, with 13 bases spanning the gap. In germline, CDR1 is SGHAT, CDR2 FQNNGV. The CDR3 coding sequence is TGTGCCAGCAGCTTAGATTCGGCGGAGTTTTCCTACGAGCAGTACTTC. As protein: CASSLDSAEFSYEQYF.

The rearrangement links TRBV7-9 to TRBJ2-2, with a possible D match to TRBD1 (7 bases). The V gene's germline CDR1 is SEHNR and CDR2 FQNEAQ (reference sequence). The CDR3 has 17 amino acids. Trimming removed 2 bases at V and 3 bases at J, with 16 bases between. The CDR3 loop reads CASSLYFTGEDTGELFF. CDR3 DNA: TGTGCCAGCAGCTTATACTTTACAGGGGAGGACACCGGGGAGCTGTTTTTT.

This clone appeared once. The CDR3 is CASSDGLATPEKFF. CDR3 in DNA: TGTGCCAGCAGTGACGGACTAGCGACCCCCGAGAAGTTCTTC. The rearrangement uses TRBV6-4 and TRBJ2-1; 9 bases align to TRBD2. V gave up 2 bases and J gave up 14 bases; unmatched junction bases: 10. The CDR3 covers 14 residues. Per germline, CDR1 MRHNA and CDR2 SNTAGT.

A note on this clone: Sequence at one end of the junction differs from germline and may be a read error. This chain uses TRBV4-3 with TRBJ1-2; D may be TRBD1 (5 bases). The CDR3 runs to 14 residues. Per the germline V gene, CDR1 is LGHNA and CDR2 is YSLEER. This CDR3 is CASSQEGVNDGYTF. Here the CDR3 DNA reads TGCGCCAGCAGCCAAGAAGGGGTTAACGATGGCTACACCTTC.

This sequence joins TRBV19 and TRBJ1-1; the match to TRBD1 covers 8 bases. The CDR3 extends over 15 amino acids. The ends lost 6 bases at V and 5 bases at J; junction bases unmatched: 11. Germline loops: CDR1 LNHDA, CDR2 SQIVND (reference sequence). CDR3 in amino acids: CASRVDREAKTEAFF. In DNA form, the CDR3 reads TGTGCCAGTAGGGTGGACAGGGAAGCAAAGACTGAAGCTTTCTTT.

The rearrangement links TRBV11-3 to TRBJ2-2, with D possibly matching TRBD2 (7 bases). V was pared by 2 bases and J by 7 bases, with 14 bases between. This CDR3 contains 15 residues. Looked up from germline, CDR1 is SGHNT and CDR2 is YENEEA. As DNA, the CDR3 is TGTGCCAGCAGCTTAAAGGGGGGGCGCCACGGGGAGCTGTTTTTT. This codes for CASSLKGGRHGELFF.

The chain is built from TRBV7-3 and TRBJ2-2; D is undetermined. This CDR3 has 14 residues. CDR1 is SGHTA and CDR2 is FQGTGA in the germline V gene. V was pared by 3 bases and J by 0 bases, with 5 bases between. This CDR3 is CASSLEPNTGELFF. CDR3 DNA: TGTGCCAGCAGCTTGGAGCCGAACACCGGGGAGCTGTTTTTT.

The V and J genes are TRBV5-4 and TRBJ2-1; 10 positions match TRBD2. The germline CDR1 and CDR2 sequences are SGHNT and YYREEE (reference sequence). This CDR3 spans 15 amino acids. V shed 7 bases and J 8 bases; nucleotides not matched to a gene: 12. The chain's CDR3 is CASAEGAGGRDEQFF. The CDR3 DNA reads as TGTGCCAGCGCGGAGGGAGCGGGAGGGAGGGATGAGCAGTTCTTC.

In DNA, the CDR3 is TGTGCCAGCAGCCGATCTAACGGTCCTCAAGAGACCCAGTACTTC. Protein sequence: CASSRSNGPQETQYF. The chain uses TRBV5-4 and TRBJ2-5; no clear D gene. From germline, CDR1 is SGHNT and CDR2 YYREEE (reference sequence). V gave up 4 bases and J gave up 2 bases, with 15 bases separating them. This CDR3 is 15 amino acids long.

The V call is TRBV6-6, the J call TRBJ2-2; TRBD1 matches 7 bases. V was clipped by 5 bases and J by 0 bases; unmatched bases: 3. Germline lookup yields CDR1 MNHNY and CDR2 SVGAGI (reference sequence). This CDR3 is 15 amino acids long. The CDR3 here is CASSTGAPNTGELFF. DNA of the CDR3: TGTGCCAGCAGTACAGGGGCCCCGAACACCGGGGAGCTGTTTTTT.

This chain connects TRBV28 to TRBJ2-3, with D hard to call. Germline assignment: CDR1 MDHEN and CDR2 SYDVKM. V lost 2 bases, J lost 3 bases, and 3 bases lay in between. The CDR3 contains 12 residues. CDR3 bases: TGTGCCAGCAGTTTACAGACAGATACGCAGTATTTT. It codes for CASSLQTDTQYF.

V gene TRBV7-2 combines with J gene TRBJ2-7; D call uncertain. Germline CDR1 SGHTA, CDR2 FQGNSA. This CDR3 region has 13 residues. V was pared by 3 bases and J by 2 bases, with 8 bases between. CDR3 bases: TGTGCCAGCAGCTTGAGGTCGGCCTACGAGCAGTACTTC. It translates to CASSLRSAYEQYF.

This sequence joins TRBV5-1 and TRBJ2-5; D is undetermined. V was pared by 2 bases and J by 2 bases, with 4 bases between. This CDR3 has 12 amino acids. The germline CDR1 and CDR2 sequences are SGHRS and YFSETQ. The CDR3 region is CASSLTQETQYF. DNA of the CDR3: TGCGCCAGCAGCTTAACTCAAGAGACCCAGTACTTC.

The V and J genes are TRBV4-1 and TRBJ2-1, with unresolved D. With 1 base removed from V and 5 bases from J, the gap between germline ends came to 9 bases. Germline values: CDR1 MGHRA, CDR2 YSYEKL. CDR3 length equals 14 residues. The chain's CDR3 is CASSQGGSHNEQFF. The CDR3 bases are TGCGCCAGCAGCCAAGGAGGTTCACACAATGAGCAGTTCTTC.

J is TRBJ2-3 and V is TRBV27, with 7 positions matching TRBD2. Germline CDR1 MNHEY, CDR2 SMNVEV (reference sequence). V was pared by 2 bases and J by 2 bases, with 4 bases of the junction left unmatched. The CDR3 loop spans 15 amino acids. CDR3 coding DNA: TGTGCCAGCAGTTTAGGGAGGGAGCTCACAGATACGCAGTATTTT. This translates into CASSLGRELTDTQYF.

V usage is TRBV5-1 and J usage is TRBJ2-3; the match to TRBD2 covers 12 bases. V was clipped by 0 bases and J by 5 bases; unmatched bases: 10. The CDR3 totals 18 residues. Looked up from germline, CDR1 is SGHRS and CDR2 is YFSETQ. CDR3 in DNA: TGCGCCAGCAGCTTGGTAACTAGCGGGAGGAAGGGTGAAGATACGCAGTATTTT. Its protein product is CASSLVTSGRKGEDTQYF.

V gene TRBV7-9 combines with J gene TRBJ2-1, with 9 bases matching TRBD2. The V gene's germline CDR1 is SEHNR and CDR2 FQNEAQ (reference sequence). The CDR3 totals 16 residues. V was clipped by 8 bases and J by 1 base; unmatched bases: 9. CDR3 DNA: TGTGCCAGCTGGTCCCTAGCGGGACCATCCTACAATGAGCAGTTCTTC. Protein product: CASWSLAGPSYNEQFF.

The chain combines TRBV11-2 with TRBJ1-2; no reliable D call. The germline V gene has CDR1 SGHAT and CDR2 FQNNGV. This CDR3 contains 13 residues. Deletions cut 8 bases from V and 8 bases from J, with 18 bases between. CDR3 sequence (DNA): TGTGCCAGCTTGGAGTGGAGGGCGAAGGGCTACACCTTC. Its translation is CASLEWRAKGYTF.